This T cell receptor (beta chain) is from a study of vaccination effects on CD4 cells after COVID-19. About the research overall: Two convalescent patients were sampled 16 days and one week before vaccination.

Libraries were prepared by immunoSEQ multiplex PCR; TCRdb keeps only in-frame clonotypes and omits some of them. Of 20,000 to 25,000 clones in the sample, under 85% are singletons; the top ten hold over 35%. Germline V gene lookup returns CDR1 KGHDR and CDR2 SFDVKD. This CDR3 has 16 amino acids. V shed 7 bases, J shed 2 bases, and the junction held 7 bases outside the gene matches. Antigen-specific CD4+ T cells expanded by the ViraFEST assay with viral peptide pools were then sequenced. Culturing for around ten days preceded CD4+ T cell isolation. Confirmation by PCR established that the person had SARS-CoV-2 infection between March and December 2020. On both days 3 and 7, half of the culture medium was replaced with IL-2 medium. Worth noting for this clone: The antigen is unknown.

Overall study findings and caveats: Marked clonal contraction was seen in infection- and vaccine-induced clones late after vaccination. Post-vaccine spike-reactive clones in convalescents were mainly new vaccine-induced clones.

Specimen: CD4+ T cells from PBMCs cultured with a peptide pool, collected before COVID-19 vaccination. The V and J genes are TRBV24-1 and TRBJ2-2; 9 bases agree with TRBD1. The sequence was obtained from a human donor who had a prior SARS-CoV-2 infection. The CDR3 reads CATRERGQGNTGELFF. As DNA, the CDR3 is TGTGCCACCAGAGAACGGGGACAGGGAAACACCGGGGAGCTGTTTTTT.